This entry features one T cell receptor beta chain sequence. Germline CDR1 MGHRA, CDR2 YSYEKL. V was trimmed by 4 bases and J by 0 bases, leaving 6 bases between them. The CDR3 is 13 amino acids. The data originate from a study of blood T cell repertoires in COVID-19. Study-wide context: Samples taken during acute and convalescent COVID-19 were collected in the United States, Italy and Spain. PBMCs, B-cell-depleted T cells, or T cells provided the cDNA or gDNA that made up the material.

Authors' processing steps: Cell counts per sample came from amplifying reference gene primers. TCRdb's table, derived via immunoSEQ multiplex PCR, lists solely in-frame clones and lacks some. That table furnishes V, J and clone size, whereas the DNA furnished D and trimming. Among hundreds of thousands of clones listed, 83% were seen once. The clonotype originates from a woman between 40 and 55 years old with active or convalescent COVID-19. The rearrangement links TRBV4-1 to TRBJ1-2, with no clear D. The material sequenced was peripheral blood. The CDR3 bases are TGCGCCAGCAGCCGCGGATCTAACTATGGCTACACCTTC. It codes for CASSRGSNYGYTF.